This is a list of T cell receptor beta chains from one sample in a study of hypomethylating agent response in myelodysplastic syndrome. The protocol was immunoSEQ multiplex PCR, while the TCRdb copy is restricted to in-frame clones and leaves out a portion. The sample shows 4,500 to 5,500 clones, approximately 84% of them seen only once. Sequencing used bone marrow, obtained before or after starting hypomethylating agent treatment for myelodysplastic syndrome (not recorded which). The receptors were gathered from a human donor with myelodysplastic syndrome. CDR3s include the opening cysteine and the closing phenylalanine or tryptophan. Each record gives: V gene, clone size, J gene, D gene, CDR3 protein, CDR3 DNA. The D gene is left open where the match is weak. Size is stated for part of the rows, as once, few or many counts, or as a class when the clone is expanded.

>TRBV6-5|NA|TRBJ2-7|NA
CASSYSTNRYEQYF
TGTGCCAGCAGTTACTCGACCAACAGATACGAGCAGTACTTC
>TRBV4-1|NA|TRBJ1-3|NA
CASSHPGGNTIYF
TGCGCCAGCAGCCACCCAGGGGGAAACACCATATATTTT
>TRBV28|NA|TRBJ1-1|TRBD1
CASSRGQGAGTEAFF
TGTGCCAGCAGCCGGGGACAGGGGGCCGGTACTGAAGCTTTCTTT
>TRBV19|NA|TRBJ2-1|TRBD2
CASSMGLAGGLNEQFF
TGTGCCAGTAGTATGGGACTAGCGGGGGGGCTGAATGAGCAGTTCTTC
>TRBV5-1|NA|TRBJ2-3|TRBD2
CASGKRGGGTDTQYF
TGCGCCAGCGGGAAGCGGGGGGGCGGCACAGATACGCAGTATTTT
>TRBV7-8|NA|TRBJ1-1|TRBD1
CASSRAGGYTEAFF
TGTGCCAGCAGCCGTGCAGGGGGCTACACTGAAGCTTTCTTT
>TRBV5-1|NA|TRBJ2-3|TRBD2
CASSSGLSGALTDTQYF
TGCGCCAGCAGCTCGGGCCTTAGCGGGGCGCTCACAGATACGCAGTATTTT
>TRBV10-1|NA|TRBJ2-3|NA
CASSESRGLLASDTQYF
TGCGCCAGCAGTGAGTCTCGGGGTTTACTAGCATCGGATACGCAGTATTTT
>TRBV6-5|NA|TRBJ1-4|NA
CASSYSGYGEKLFF
TGTGCCAGCAGTTACTCAGGGTATGGTGAAAAACTGTTTTTT
>TRBV2|few|TRBJ1-5|TRBD1
CASSDTGGSNQPQHF
TGTGCCAGCAGTGACACAGGGGGTAGCAATCAGCCCCAGCATTTT
>TRBV6-1|NA|TRBJ2-2|TRBD1
CASSVRGQGASDTGELFF
TGTGCCAGCAGTGTTAGGGGACAGGGGGCATCGGACACCGGGGAGCTGTTTTTT
>TRBV4-1|NA|TRBJ1-2|NA
CASSQDKPARVGGYTF
TGCGCCAGCAGCCAAGATAAGCCGGCCCGGGTCGGCGGCTACACCTTC
>TRBV7-2|NA|TRBJ1-4|NA
CASSLEPPQGWEKLFF
TGTGCCAGCAGCTTAGAACCCCCGCAGGGTTGGGAAAAACTGTTTTTT
>TRBV5-1|NA|TRBJ2-5|NA
CASQKQSQSQETQYF
TGCGCCAGCCAAAAACAGTCCCAATCCCAAGAGACCCAGTACTTC
>TRBV10-2|NA|TRBJ1-1|NA
CASRPTGNTEAFF
TGCGCCAGCAGACCCACAGGGAACACTGAAGCTTTCTTT
>TRBV29-1|NA|TRBJ1-5|NA
CSVGQGNQPQHF
TGCAGCGTAGGGCAAGGCAATCAGCCCCAGCATTTT
>TRBV5-1|NA|TRBJ2-1|TRBD2
CASSLGTSNNEQFF
TGCGCCAGCAGCCTCGGGACTAGCAACAATGAGCAGTTCTTC
>TRBV30|hyperexpanded|TRBJ1-1|TRBD1
CAWSHVGGNTEAFF
TGTGCCTGGAGTCATGTAGGGGGCAACACTGAAGCTTTCTTT
>TRBV21-1|NA|TRBJ1-1|NA
CASSNPGQNTEAFF
TGTGCCAGCAGCAACCCGGGACAAAACACTGAAGCTTTCTTT
>TRBV18|NA|TRBJ1-1|NA
CASSRANTEAFF
TGTGCCAGCTCACGAGCGAACACTGAAGCTTTCTTT
>TRBV29-1|NA|TRBJ1-2|NA
CSVEEGSRYTF
TGCAGCGTTGAAGAGGGGTCTCGTTACACCTTC
>TRBV7-6|NA|TRBJ2-3|TRBD2
CASSLTSGGVADTQYF
TGTGCCAGCAGTTTGACTAGCGGGGGGGTGGCAGATACGCAGTATTTT
>TRBV2|NA|TRBJ2-3|TRBD1
CASSGGTASTDTQYF
TGTGCCAGCAGTGGTGGGACAGCTAGCACAGATACGCAGTATTTT
>TRBV5-4|few|TRBJ1-2|NA
CASSPSTGLPGYTF
TGTGCCAGCAGCCCGTCCACAGGGTTGCCTGGCTACACCTTC
>TRBV19|few|TRBJ1-5|NA
CASSIRWQSNQPQHF
TGTGCCAGTAGTATAAGATGGCAGAGCAATCAGCCCCAGCATTTT
>TRBV6-1|NA|TRBJ2-6|NA
CASSEAQYSGANVLTF
TGTGCCAGCAGTGAAGCGCAGTACTCTGGGGCCAACGTCCTGACTTTC
>TRBV30|NA|TRBJ2-2|NA
CAGNWENTGELFF
TGTGCCGGTAATTGGGAGAACACCGGGGAGCTGTTTTTT
>TRBV30|NA|TRBJ1-3|NA
CAWERASGNTIYF
TGTGCCTGGGAAAGGGCCTCTGGAAACACCATATATTTT
>TRBV10-3|NA|TRBJ1-2|NA
CASRAEGPYGYTF
TGTGCCAGCAGGGCGGAGGGCCCCTATGGCTACACCTTC
>TRBV7-2|NA|TRBJ2-7|NA
CASSPNSGLGGYEQYF
TGTGCCAGCAGCCCGAATTCAGGTTTAGGGGGCTACGAGCAGTACTTC
>TRBV6-1|NA|TRBJ1-5|NA
CASSGNQPQHF
TGTGCCAGCAGTGGGAATCAGCCCCAGCATTTT
>TRBV7-8|NA|TRBJ1-3|NA
CASSLEAAGNTIYF
TGTGCCAGCAGCTTAGAGGCAGCTGGAAACACCATATATTTT
>TRBV19|few|TRBJ1-5|NA
CASSNGRLQPQHF
TGTGCCAGTAGTAATGGCAGACTTCAGCCCCAGCATTTT
>TRBV7-2|NA|TRBJ2-1|TRBD2
CASSLRRGGTAGNEQFF
TGTGCCAGCAGCTTAAGGCGGGGGGGAACTGCGGGGAATGAGCAGTTCTTC
>TRBV9|NA|TRBJ2-1|TRBD2
CASSGSPQPKSGGARSYNEQFF
TGTGCCAGCAGCGGAAGCCCTCAACCAAAAAGCGGGGGGGCCCGCTCCTACAATGAGCAGTTCTTC
>TRBV6-1|NA|TRBJ2-2|TRBD2
CASGGLAGGGGTGELFF
TGTGCCAGCGGTGGACTAGCGGGGGGAGGAGGCACCGGGGAGCTGTTTTTT
>TRBV19|NA|TRBJ2-3|TRBD2
CASSSGGVITDTQYF
TGTGCCAGTAGTAGCGGGGGGGTGATCACAGATACGCAGTATTTT
>TRBV10-3|NA|TRBJ1-2|TRBD1
CAISGTGRLDGYTF
TGTGCCATCAGTGGGACAGGGAGGTTGGATGGCTACACCTTC
>TRBV5-4|NA|TRBJ2-5|NA
CASSGPTGETQYF
TGTGCCAGCAGCGGACCCACGGGGGAGACCCAGTACTTC
>TRBV4-1|NA|TRBJ1-4|NA
CASSQDEGRNEKLFF
TGCGCCAGCAGCCAAGATGAGGGACGAAATGAAAAACTGTTTTTT
>TRBV5-1|NA|TRBJ1-1|TRBD1
CASSGQASNTEAFF
TGCGCCAGCAGCGGACAGGCTTCGAACACTGAAGCTTTCTTT
>TRBV5-6|NA|TRBJ1-2|NA
CASSLGAGLTYGYTF
TGTGCCAGCAGCTTGGGAGCAGGGCTTACGTATGGCTACACCTTC
>TRBV7-9|few|TRBJ1-2|NA
CASSLGGEGYGYTF
TGTGCCAGCAGCTTAGGCGGGGAGGGCTATGGCTACACCTTC
>TRBV7-2|NA|TRBJ2-6|TRBD1
CASSRDSSGANVLTF
TGTGCCAGCAGCCGGGACAGCTCTGGGGCCAACGTCCTGACTTTC
>TRBV5-4|NA|TRBJ1-4|NA
CASRPVGTSNEKLFF
TGTGCCAGCAGACCCGTCGGGACGTCGAATGAAAAACTGTTTTTT
>TRBV25-1|few|TRBJ2-7|NA
CASMQETSYEQYF
TGTGCCAGCATGCAGGAAACCTCCTACGAGCAGTACTTC
>TRBV30|NA|TRBJ1-1|TRBD1
CAWSRGNRGSRTTEAFF
TGTGCCTGGAGCCGGGGGAACAGGGGGTCAAGAACCACTGAAGCTTTCTTT
>TRBV5-8|few|TRBJ1-5|NA
CASSLESGTRPQHF
TGTGCCAGCAGCTTAGAATCCGGCACACGTCCCCAGCATTTT
>TRBV4-2|once|TRBJ2-7|NA
CASSRGRSYEQYF
TGTGCCAGCAGCCGTGGACGTTCCTACGAGCAGTACTTC
>TRBV5-1|NA|TRBJ2-3|NA
CASSPTSTDTQYF
TGCGCCAGCAGCCCTACTAGCACAGATACGCAGTATTTT
>TRBV5-6|NA|TRBJ2-3|NA
CASSLGTTDTQYF
TGTGCCAGCAGCTTGGGGACGACAGATACGCAGTATTTT
>TRBV15|NA|TRBJ2-7|NA
CATQKGPLFEQYF
TGTGCCACCCAGAAAGGACCCCTCTTCGAGCAGTACTTC
>TRBV7-2|NA|TRBJ2-6|NA
CASSSDSSGANVLTF
TGTGCCAGCAGTTCCGACAGCTCTGGGGCCAACGTCCTGACTTTC
>TRBV18|few|TRBJ1-5|NA
CASSDAGVGNQPQHF
TGTGCCAGCTCAGACGCGGGGGTCGGTAATCAGCCCCAGCATTTT
>TRBV7-2|NA|TRBJ2-2|NA
CASQNRGGVNTGELFF
TGTGCCAGCCAGAACCGGGGCGGGGTGAACACCGGGGAGCTGTTTTTT
>TRBV2|NA|TRBJ1-5|TRBD1
CASRPNLGDRGKPQHF
TGTGCCAGCAGGCCGAATCTGGGGGACAGGGGAAAGCCCCAGCATTTT
>TRBV5-6|NA|TRBJ1-6|NA
CASSLGAFGTLNSPLHF
TGTGCCAGCAGCTTGGGGGCGTTTGGGACATTGAATTCACCCCTCCACTTT
>TRBV7-2|NA|TRBJ1-5|NA
CASSWNREQPQHF
TGTGCCAGCAGCTGGAACAGGGAGCAGCCCCAGCATTTT